The 19 T cell receptor beta chains below were found in one sample sequenced in a study of blood T cell repertoires in COVID-19. Here immunoSEQ multiplex PCR was the method, and the copy in TCRdb shows in-frame clones only, minus some. This table has roughly 290,000 clones, about 86% appearing once. The sequencing sample was made of peripheral blood. The source of these receptors is a young woman who had recovered from COVID-19.

The V and J genes are TRBV19 and TRBJ2-6, with TRBD1 matching 9 bases. Germline lookup yields CDR1 LNHDA and CDR2 SQIVND (reference sequence). The CDR3 runs 15 residues. V was pared by 11 bases and J by 2 bases, with 7 bases of the junction left unmatched. For the CDR3, the DNA is TGTGCCGTAACAGGGGGCGGGCCTGGGGCCAACGTCCTGACTTTC. Protein: CAVTGGGPGANVLTF.

Notes on this clone: At one end the junction does not follow the germline gene, possibly because of a read error. As DNA, the CDR3 is TGTGCCAGCAGTTCGCGGGAATCGCTGGTTTTT. It encodes CASSSRESLVF. This sequence joins TRBV12-3 or TRBV12-4 and TRBJ1-6; D is ambiguous. The CDR3 consists of 11 residues.

The chain employs TRBV29-1 and TRBJ1-2; 9 bases map to TRBD1. CDR3 length: 13 residues. J lost 3 bases, V lost 6 bases, and 5 bases had no gene match. In germline, CDR1 is SQVTM, CDR2 ANQGSEA. Written as DNA, the CDR3 is TGCAGCGTCGTCGGGACAGGGTACTATGGCTACACCTTC. Protein: CSVVGTGYYGYTF.

V usage is TRBV6-1 and J usage is TRBJ2-3; 12 bases are shared with TRBD2. The V gene end was trimmed by 3 bases and the J gene end by 3 bases; junction bases not matched to a gene: 4. Germline assignment: CDR1 MNHNS and CDR2 SASEGT. This CDR3 is built from 16 residues. The CDR3 sequence is CASSDLLAGGTDTQYF. CDR3 bases: TGTGCCAGCAGTGACCTACTAGCGGGAGGAACAGATACGCAGTATTTT.

The rearrangement links TRBV30 to TRBJ1-2; tentatively, D is TRBD1 (6 bases). Germline-derived CDR1 and CDR2 are GTSNPN and SVGIG (reference sequence). The V end was cut by 0 bases, the J end by 3 bases, with 17 bases between. This CDR3 region has 16 residues. As DNA, the CDR3 is TGTGCCTGGAGTGTTCCCCCAACAGGGCGCGACTATGGCTACACCTTC. It specifies CAWSVPPTGRDYGYTF.

This chain uses TRBV30 with TRBJ1-1; TRBD1 matches 9 bases. The junction had 6 bases not matched to a gene; V was cut back by 7 bases and J by 0 bases. The CDR3 sequence is 14 residues long. Germline assignment: CDR1 GTSNPN and CDR2 SVGIG (reference sequence). CDR3 sequence: CAYGTGWVNTEAFF. The CDR3 region has the DNA TGTGCCTACGGGACAGGGTGGGTGAACACTGAAGCTTTCTTT.

This chain connects TRBV19 to TRBJ2-1, with 7 bases fitting TRBD1. Losses at the gene ends were 7 bases for V and 5 bases for J; bases not matched to a gene: 8. Germline V gene lookup returns CDR1 LNHDA and CDR2 SQIVND (reference sequence). The CDR3 has 14 amino acids. The CDR3 spells CASTVGQRHNEQFF. The CDR3 nucleotides read TGTGCCAGTACCGTGGGACAGCGACACAATGAGCAGTTCTTC.

The genes are TRBV30 and TRBJ1-1; the D is unclear. Trimming stripped 5 bases from V and 6 bases from J, with 19 bases between. Germline V gene lookup returns CDR1 GTSNPN and CDR2 SVGIG (reference sequence). The CDR3 is made up of 14 amino acids. The CDR3: CAWGKGGIAAEAFF. CDR3 DNA: TGTGCCTGGGGTAAGGGAGGAATTGCAGCTGAAGCTTTCTTT.

The chain couples TRBV19 to TRBJ2-3; 11 nucleotides agree with TRBD2. After removal of 3 bases from V and 0 bases from J, the junction contained 2 bases not matched to a gene. Germline values: CDR1 LNHDA, CDR2 SQIVND (reference sequence). The CDR3 consists of 16 residues. The CDR3 loop is CASSMWTSGSTDTQYF. In DNA form, the CDR3 reads TGTGCCAGTAGTATGTGGACTAGCGGGAGCACAGATACGCAGTATTTT. The full variable domain, rest sourced from reference TRBV19 and TRBJ2-3, is DGGITQSPKYLFRKEGQNVTLSCEQNLNHDAMYWYRQDPGQGLRLIYYSQIVNDFQKGDIAEGYSVSREKKESFPLTVTSAQKNPTAFYLCASSMWTSGSTDTQYFGPGTRLTVL.

V usage is TRBV5-1 and J usage is TRBJ1-1; the D is unclear. The V gene lost 6 bases and the J gene lost 0 bases, with 15 bases spanning the gap. Germline V lookup: CDR1 SGHRS, CDR2 YFSETQ. The CDR3 runs 15 residues. The CDR3 sequence is CASTAGQTVNTEAFF. The CDR3 DNA sequence: TGCGCCAGCACCGCGGGCCAGACCGTGAACACTGAAGCTTTCTTT.

The chain employs TRBV19 and TRBJ2-7; 9 bases fit TRBD1. The trim removed 4 bases at V and 5 bases at J, leaving 9 bases unmatched. CDR1 is LNHDA, CDR2 SQIVND, per germline (reference sequence). The CDR3 is made up of 15 amino acids. CDR3 protein: CASSKPRDRVHEQYF. CDR3 in DNA: TGTGCCAGTAGTAAGCCCCGGGACAGGGTCCACGAGCAGTACTTC.

The chain couples TRBV28 to TRBJ2-7; 9 nucleotides line up with TRBD1. Germline lookup yields CDR1 MDHEN and CDR2 SYDVKM. J was trimmed by 0 bases and V by 5 bases; bases with no gene match: 2. The CDR3 length is 14 residues. The CDR3 here is CASSRTGDSYEQYF. In nucleotides, the CDR3 is TGTGCCAGCAGTCGGACAGGGGACTCCTACGAGCAGTACTTC.

This clone was detected a few times. The chain uses TRBV7-2 and TRBJ2-1; D may be TRBD1 (6 bases). The CDR3 spans 16 residues. Trimming removed 6 bases at V and 2 bases at J, with 17 bases between. Germline CDR1 is SGHTA and CDR2 is FQGNSA. CDR3 residues: CASRLRSGDTYNEQFF. The CDR3 nucleotides are TGTGCCAGCAGACTACGTTCCGGGGACACCTACAATGAGCAGTTCTTC.

CDR3 region: CASSPSGLREDYGYTF. In DNA, the CDR3 is TGTGCCAGCAGCCCAAGCGGTTTACGGGAGGACTATGGCTACACCTTC. V gene TRBV3-1 (or the pseudogene TRBV3-2) combines with J gene TRBJ1-2; no clear D. The CDR3 has 16 residues. Trimming left V 4 bases short and J 3 bases short, with 18 bases between. Germline V gene sequence: CDR1 LGHDT, CDR2 YNNKEL (reference sequence).

V gene TRBV28 combines with J gene TRBJ1-2; 11 bases map to TRBD1. From germline, CDR1 is MDHEN and CDR2 SYDVKM. The CDR3 has 17 amino acids. With V trimmed by 3 bases and J by 3 bases, 9 bases remained unmatched. The CDR3 loop reads CASSLIGTGGPDYGYTF. In nucleotides, the CDR3 is TGTGCCAGCAGTTTGATCGGGACAGGGGGTCCTGACTATGGCTACACCTTC.

This chain joins TRBV27 and TRBJ1-2; D perhaps matches TRBD1 (6 bases). Germline CDR1 is MNHEY and CDR2 is SMNVEV (reference sequence). V shed 5 bases and J shed 0 bases, with 22 bases lying between them. The CDR3 loop spans 18 amino acids. CDR3 nucleotides: TGTGCCAGCAGTCCCTCCCGGGACAAAAGGAGGCCTAACTATGGCTACACCTTC. Its protein product is CASSPSRDKRRPNYGYTF.

The V call is TRBV7-9, the J call TRBJ2-4; 7 bases map to TRBD1. The trim removed 2 bases at V and 4 bases at J, leaving 8 bases unmatched. Germline V CDR1 and CDR2: SEHNR, FQNEAQ (reference sequence). The CDR3 spans 16 residues. The CDR3 here is CASSLNLDRAKNIQYF. As DNA, the CDR3 is TGTGCCAGCAGCTTAAATCTTGACAGGGCTAAAAACATTCAGTACTTC.

The J gene is TRBJ2-2, the V gene TRBV15, with D perhaps matching TRBD1 (5 bases). Between the trimmed V and J ends, which lost 3 bases and 5 bases, there was a span of 19 bases. CDR3 length equals 17 residues. The germline V gene has CDR1 LNHNV and CDR2 YYDKDF (reference sequence). The CDR3 sequence is CATSSHPSGPGTGELFF. The CDR3 coding sequence is TGTGCCACCAGCAGCCATCCTTCAGGGCCCGGTACCGGGGAGCTGTTTTTT.

The gene calls are TRBV3-1 (or the pseudogene TRBV3-2) and TRBJ1-5, with D hard to call. In germline, CDR1 is LGHDT, CDR2 YNNKEL (reference sequence). This CDR3 is built from 15 residues. V dropped 1 base and J dropped 0 bases, with 7 bases sitting between them. CDR3 DNA: TGTGCCAGCAGCCAAGGGGCCTTTAGCAATCAGCCCCAGCATTTT. Encoded protein: CASSQGAFSNQPQHF.